Listed here are 26 T cell receptor beta chains from one sample, sequenced in a study of CD8+CD57+ T cells in acquired aplastic anemia. Patients chosen for sequencing had CD8+CD57+ cells that had expanded, as shown by flow cytometry. The TCR beta profiling, which covered VDJ combination and CDR3 sequence, was carried out using genomic DNA as the template. From the reads, TCRdb called clonotypes with MiXCR, one entry per CDR3 protein. The table lists about 190,000 distinct CDR3 sequences, approximately 50% of them singletons, with around 9.7% in the top ten. What was sequenced was sorted CD4+, CD8+, or CD8+CD57+ T cells (not recorded which) from PBMCs. The receptor source for this set is a human donor with aplastic anemia.

This clonotype was seen only a few times. The rearrangement joins TRBV15 to TRBJ2-7; D gene unclear. The CDR3 contains 13 residues. Trimming removed 6 bases from V and 1 base from J, with 10 bases in between. Germline V gives CDR1 LNHNV, CDR2 YYDKDF (reference sequence). Here the CDR3 reads CATSISRSYEQYF. The CDR3, as DNA: TGTGCCACCAGTATTAGTAGGTCCTACGAGCAGTACTTC.

This clonotype was seen a handful of times. This chain connects TRBV2 to TRBJ2-3, with a weak D call TRBD2 (6 bases). The CDR3 runs 13 residues. V was shortened by 10 bases and J by 5 bases, with 16 bases between the two germline ends. Germline loops: CDR1 SNHLY, CDR2 FYNNEI. The CDR3 region is CATPRVAEDTQYF. CDR3 coding DNA: TGTGCCACGCCTAGGGTAGCGGAAGATACGCAGTATTTT.

By sample share, this clonotype is medium-sized. V gene TRBV10-3 combines with J gene TRBJ1-1; perhaps TRBD1 as D (6 bases). The V gene lost 3 bases and the J gene lost 1 base, with 9 bases spanning the gap. CDR1 is ENHRY and CDR2 is SYGVKD in the germline V gene. This CDR3 has 14 residues. The CDR3 coding sequence is TGTGCCATCAGTGATAGGGGGAGGAACACTGAAGCTTTCTTT. It translates to CAISDRGRNTEAFF.

The chain links TRBV5-8 to TRBJ2-7; D not certain. The CDR3 has 14 amino acids. V was pared by 7 bases and J by 1 base, with 15 bases between. Germline CDR1 SGHTS, CDR2 YDEGEE. Here the CDR3 DNA reads TGTGCCAGCTGTGCCAGCCGATGTTCCTACGAGCAGTACTTC. It specifies CASCASRCSYEQYF.

The CDR3 reads CASSPRRVNYGYTF. In DNA form, the CDR3 reads TGTGCCAGCAGCCCGAGACGCGTGAACTATGGCTACACCTTC. V is TRBV9 and J is TRBJ1-2; D remains ambiguous. The CDR3 contains 14 residues. Germline V gene sequence: CDR1 SGDLS, CDR2 YYNGEE. The V end lost 4 bases, the J end lost 2 bases, and 12 bases lay between the germline ends. The variable domain in full, with the rest retrieved from reference TRBV9 and TRBJ1-2, is DSGVTQTPKHLITATGQRVTLRCSPRSGDLSVYWYQQSLDQGLQFLIQYYNGEERAKGNILERFSAQQFPDLHSELNLSSLELGDSALYFCASSPRRVNYGYTFGSGTRLTVV.

As DNA, the CDR3 is TGTGCCAGCAGCCCAATGGGGACAGTCCCGTACGAGCAGTACTTC. Its translation is CASSPMGTVPYEQYF. V and J are TRBV14 and TRBJ2-7; TRBD1 aligns across 7 bases. Germline loops: CDR1 SGHDN, CDR2 FVKESK. CDR3 length: 15 amino acids. V shed 4 bases and J 4 bases; nucleotides not matched to a gene: 10. Filled out from reference TRBV14 and TRBJ2-7, the complete variable domain reads EAGVTQFPSHSVIEKGQTVTLRCDPISGHDNLYWYRRVMGKEIKFLLHFVKESKQDESGMPNNRFLAERTGGTYSTLKVQPAELEDSGVYFCASSPMGTVPYEQYFGPGTRLTVT.

V is TRBV29-1 and J is TRBJ1-1; D is unclear. The germline V and J ends were trimmed by 8 bases and 7 bases, with 17 bases remaining between them. Looked up from germline, CDR1 is SQVTM and CDR2 is ANQGSEA. The CDR3 extends over 12 amino acids. Written as DNA, the CDR3 is TGCAGCCCTGAAGGGTTGACTAATGAAGCTTTCTTT. Translating it yields CSPEGLTNEAFF.

This chain connects TRBV20-1 to TRBJ1-5; 7 positions match TRBD1. The CDR3 is made up of 13 amino acids. Trimming cost V 3 bases and J 7 bases; bases outside gene matches: 6. Per germline, CDR1 DFQATT and CDR2 SNEGSKA (reference sequence). The CDR3 reads CSASQGVTQPQHF. In nucleotides, the CDR3 is TGCAGTGCTAGCCAGGGGGTAACGCAGCCCCAGCATTTT.

The chain has TRBV10-3 and TRBJ1-1, with D possibly being TRBD1 (5 bases). V lost 7 bases and J lost 4, with 13 bases in between. Germline CDR1 ENHRY, CDR2 SYGVKD. The CDR3 runs 13 residues. CDR3 sequence: CAIIGAGPTEAFF. In DNA, the CDR3 is TGTGCCATCATTGGGGCAGGGCCCACTGAAGCTTTCTTT.

This clonotype was counted ten times or more. The chain couples TRBV19 to TRBJ2-4; 8 bases match TRBD1. CDR3 length equals 19 residues. CDR1 and CDR2 (germline): LNHDA, SQIVND (reference sequence). The trim removed 5 bases at V and 0 bases at J, leaving 15 bases unmatched. Written as DNA, the CDR3 is TGTGCCAGTAGTCCTCCGGGACAGGCTTCCCTCCTAGCCAAAAACATTCAGTACTTC. Translated: CASSPPGQASLLAKNIQYF.

There are a few counts of this clonotype. The J gene is TRBJ1-6, the V gene TRBV30; the D gene is possibly TRBD1 (6 bases). The CDR3 consists of 16 residues. V was clipped by 0 bases and J by 7 bases, with 16 bases between them. CDR1 and CDR2 (germline): GTSNPN, SVGIG (reference sequence). CDR3 loop: CAWSVRSTGWNSPLHF. The CDR3 DNA reads TGTGCCTGGAGTGTAAGGTCGACAGGCTGGAATTCACCCCTCCACTTT.

This clonotype was seen ten or more times. The chain uses TRBV20-1 and TRBJ2-7; D ambiguous. The CDR3 runs to 12 residues. V was cut by 5 bases and J by 0 bases, with 8 bases left in between. Germline loops: CDR1 DFQATT, CDR2 SNEGSKA (reference sequence). The DNA for the CDR3 is TGCAGTGCTGTGGGGATCTCCTACGAGCAGTACTTC. Its translation is CSAVGISYEQYF.

The chain carries TRBV5-1 and TRBJ2-7; either TRBD1 or TRBD2 may fit D (5 bases each). CDR3 length: 15 residues. CDR1 and CDR2 from the germline V gene are SGHRS and YFSETQ. Trimming pared 0 bases from V and 0 bases from J, leaving 10 bases between. This CDR3 is CASSLEAGSSYEQYF. CDR3 coding DNA: TGCGCCAGCAGCTTGGAGGCAGGGAGCTCCTACGAGCAGTACTTC.

V gene TRBV15 combines with J gene TRBJ1-2, with D unclear. The ends were cut back, 1 base at V and 2 bases at J, with 8 bases in the middle. This CDR3 contains 14 residues. Germline V gene data show CDR1 as LNHNV and CDR2 as YYDKDF (reference sequence). Here the CDR3 DNA reads TGTGCCACCAGCAGAGGGCCCAGGAACTATGGCTACACCTTC. As protein: CATSRGPRNYGYTF.

This clonotype was seen repeatedly, ten times or more. This chain uses TRBV11-2 with TRBJ2-7; TRBD2 matches 9 bases. The V gene end was trimmed by 4 bases and the J gene end by 3 bases; junction bases not matched to a gene: 10. The CDR3 length is 16 residues. Germline V gene lookup returns CDR1 SGHAT and CDR2 FQNNGV. The CDR3 reads CASSSTGSSGSYEQYF. The CDR3 DNA is TGTGCCAGCAGCTCCACCGGCAGTAGCGGGAGCTACGAGCAGTACTTC.

V gene TRBV12-3 or TRBV12-4 combines with J gene TRBJ2-3; TRBD2 matches at 10 bases. With 2 bases clipped from V and 4 bases from J, the junction kept 6 bases outside the gene matches. CDR3 length: 16 amino acids. Here the CDR3 DNA reads TGTGCCAGCAGTTTACATAGCGGGAGGTCGTCAGATACGCAGTATTTT. It yields the protein CASSLHSGRSSDTQYF.

The V and J genes are TRBV7-8 and TRBJ2-7, with D maybe TRBD1 (5 bases). Trimming removed 0 bases from V and 8 bases from J, with 8 bases in between. From germline, CDR1 is SGHVS and CDR2 FQNEAQ. This CDR3 has 12 amino acids. In DNA form, the CDR3 reads TGTGCCAGCAGCTTAGCCGACAGAAAGCAGTACTTC. Translated: CASSLADRKQYF.

The chain is built from TRBV25-1 and TRBJ2-7; TRBD1 matches at 9 bases. Trimming cost V 6 bases and J 3 bases; bases outside gene matches: 12. The CDR3 is 16 residues long. Germline CDR1 reads MGHDK; CDR2 reads SYGVNS. CDR3 sequence (DNA): TGTGCCAGCAGCCCGGGCTACGGGACAGGGATCTACGAGCAGTACTTC. Its protein product is CASSPGYGTGIYEQYF.

The chain combines TRBV10-3 with TRBJ2-2; tentative D call: TRBD1 (6 bases). The germline gives CDR1 ENHRY, CDR2 SYGVKD. The CDR3 has 15 residues. V shed 10 bases and J shed 3 bases, with 18 bases lying between them. The CDR3 reads CATAVPGQDTGELFF. CDR3 coding DNA: TGTGCCACCGCAGTCCCGGGACAAGACACCGGGGAGCTGTTTTTT.

This clonotype has more than one count but fewer than ten. This chain uses TRBV2 with TRBJ2-5; TRBD2 agrees at 11 bases. J gave up 4 bases and V 5 bases, and 3 bases lay outside the gene matches. This CDR3 comprises 14 residues. Germline lookup yields CDR1 SNHLY and CDR2 FYNNEI. The CDR3 is CASSPLAGGETQYF. CDR3 bases: TGTGCCAGCAGTCCCCTAGCGGGAGGAGAGACCCAGTACTTC.

Remarks on this clonotype: One end of the junction varies from germline; a read error may be responsible. This chain links TRBV7-3 with TRBJ1-3; no clear D. The CDR3 has 16 amino acids. Germline V gene lookup returns CDR1 SGHTA and CDR2 FQGTGA. The CDR3 region has the DNA TGTGCCAGCAGCCTAACCGGAACAGCCTCTGGAAACACCATATATTTT. Residues: CASSLTGTASGNTIYF.

The CDR3 DNA is TGTGCCAGTAGTATGGGCAGCTACTACGAGCAGTACTTC. This codes for CASSMGSYYEQYF. The rearrangement joins TRBV19 to TRBJ2-7; unclear D gene. The CDR3 has 13 residues. Germline values: CDR1 LNHDA, CDR2 SQIVND (reference sequence). Trimming took off 3 bases at V and 3 bases at J, with 9 bases between the two ends.

This clonotype was picked up a small number of times. This rearrangement joins TRBV27 to TRBJ1-1, with 7 bases identical to TRBD1. Unmatched junction bases numbered 5, after V lost 4 bases and J lost 3 bases. Germline V gene sequence: CDR1 MNHEY, CDR2 SMNVEV (reference sequence). The CDR3 sequence is 14 residues long. In nucleotides, the CDR3 is TGTGCCAGCAGTTCCCCCAGGGGGGACACTGAAGCTTTCTTT. This encodes CASSSPRGDTEAFF.

The genes are TRBV6-1 and TRBJ2-3; TRBD2 is a possible D gene (6 bases). The CDR3 contains 17 residues. Trimming pared 6 bases from V and 0 bases from J, leaving 19 bases between. Germline lookup yields CDR1 MNHNS and CDR2 SASEGT. The CDR3 protein is CASSRARGGSSTDTQYF. The CDR3 region has the DNA TGTGCCAGCAGCAGGGCTAGAGGAGGGTCTAGCACAGATACGCAGTATTTT.

This clonotype was picked up many times. This rearrangement joins TRBV6-2 or TRBV6-3 to TRBJ2-7; 10 bases match TRBD2. This CDR3 contains 15 residues. The V gene's germline CDR1 is MNHEY and CDR2 SVGEGT. The ends lost 5 bases at V and 3 bases at J; junction bases unmatched: 7. The CDR3 here is CASSGQLAGLYEQYF. The DNA of the CDR3 is TGTGCCAGCAGTGGACAACTAGCGGGACTCTACGAGCAGTACTTC.

CDR3 DNA: TGTGCCAGCAGTTACTCGGGTTCCTACAATGAGCAGTTCTTC. It yields the protein CASSYSGSYNEQFF. The chain has TRBV6-5 and TRBJ2-1; D remains unclear. From germline, CDR1 is MNHEY and CDR2 SVGAGI. There are 14 residues in the CDR3. Trimming left V 0 bases short and J 1 base short, with 4 bases between.